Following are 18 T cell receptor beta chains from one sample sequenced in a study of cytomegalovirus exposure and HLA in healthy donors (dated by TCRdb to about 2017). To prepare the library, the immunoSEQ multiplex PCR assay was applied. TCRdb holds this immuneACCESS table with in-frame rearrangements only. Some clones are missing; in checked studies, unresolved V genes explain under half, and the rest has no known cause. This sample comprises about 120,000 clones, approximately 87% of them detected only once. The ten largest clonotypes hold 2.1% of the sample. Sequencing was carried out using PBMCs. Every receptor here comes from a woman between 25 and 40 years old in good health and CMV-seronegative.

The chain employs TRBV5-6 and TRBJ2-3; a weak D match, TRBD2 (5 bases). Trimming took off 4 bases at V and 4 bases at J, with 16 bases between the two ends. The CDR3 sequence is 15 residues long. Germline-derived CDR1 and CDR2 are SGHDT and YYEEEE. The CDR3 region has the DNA TGTGCCAGCAGCCGAGGGTACGCCAGATCAGATACGCAGTATTTT. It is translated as CASSRGYARSDTQYF.

The CDR3 spells CASRVRGIAKNIQYF. The CDR3 DNA sequence: TGTGCCAGCAGGGTGAGAGGGATAGCCAAAAACATTCAGTACTTC. This rearrangement joins TRBV2 to TRBJ2-4; tentative D call: TRBD2 (5 bases). The ends were cut back, 6 bases at V and 0 bases at J, with 12 bases in the middle. CDR3 size: 15 residues. CDR1 is SNHLY and CDR2 is FYNNEI in the germline V gene.

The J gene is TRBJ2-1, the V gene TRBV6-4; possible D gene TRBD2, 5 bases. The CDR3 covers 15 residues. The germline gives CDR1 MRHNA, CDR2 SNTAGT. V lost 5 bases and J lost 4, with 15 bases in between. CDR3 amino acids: CASSLEADEYNEQFF. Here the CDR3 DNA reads TGTGCCAGCAGTCTCGAAGCGGACGAGTACAATGAGCAGTTCTTC.

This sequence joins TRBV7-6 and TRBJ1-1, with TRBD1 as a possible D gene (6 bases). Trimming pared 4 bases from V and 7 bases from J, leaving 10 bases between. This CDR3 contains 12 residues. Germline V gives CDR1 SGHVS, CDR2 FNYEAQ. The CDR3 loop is CASSSGHLEAFF. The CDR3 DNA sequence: TGTGCCAGCAGCTCGGGACACCTTGAAGCTTTCTTT.

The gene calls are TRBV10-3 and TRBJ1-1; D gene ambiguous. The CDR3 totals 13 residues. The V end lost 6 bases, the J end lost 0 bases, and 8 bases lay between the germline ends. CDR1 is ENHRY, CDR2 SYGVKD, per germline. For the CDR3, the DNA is TGTGCCATCAGAGGCACAGTGAACACTGAAGCTTTCTTT. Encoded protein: CAIRGTVNTEAFF.

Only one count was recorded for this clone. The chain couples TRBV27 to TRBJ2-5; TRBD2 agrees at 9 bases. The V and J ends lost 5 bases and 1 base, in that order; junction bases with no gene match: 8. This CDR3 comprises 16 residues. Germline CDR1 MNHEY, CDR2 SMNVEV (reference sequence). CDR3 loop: CASSLYSGGPQETQYF. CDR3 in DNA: TGTGCCAGCAGTCTATATAGCGGGGGACCCCAAGAGACCCAGTACTTC.

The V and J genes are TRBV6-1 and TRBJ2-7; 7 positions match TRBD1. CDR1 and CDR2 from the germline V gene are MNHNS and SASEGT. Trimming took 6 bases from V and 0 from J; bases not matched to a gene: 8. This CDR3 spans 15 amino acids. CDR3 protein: CASRPRGTVSYEQYF. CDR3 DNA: TGTGCCAGCAGGCCGAGGGGGACAGTCTCCTACGAGCAGTACTTC.

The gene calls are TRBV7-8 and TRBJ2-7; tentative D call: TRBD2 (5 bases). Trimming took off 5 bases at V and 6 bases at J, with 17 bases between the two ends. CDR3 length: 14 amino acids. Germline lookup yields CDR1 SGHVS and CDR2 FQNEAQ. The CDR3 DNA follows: TGTGCCAGCAGCAGCCGGGGAGAACAAGGCGAGCAGTACTTC. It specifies CASSSRGEQGEQYF.

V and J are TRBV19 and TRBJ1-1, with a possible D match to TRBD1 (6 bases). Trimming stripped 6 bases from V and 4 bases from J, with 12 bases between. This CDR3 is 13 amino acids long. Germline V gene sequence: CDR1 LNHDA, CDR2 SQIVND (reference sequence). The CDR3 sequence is CASRWGLGTEAFF. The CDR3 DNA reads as TGTGCCAGTAGGTGGGGGCTAGGCACTGAAGCTTTCTTT.

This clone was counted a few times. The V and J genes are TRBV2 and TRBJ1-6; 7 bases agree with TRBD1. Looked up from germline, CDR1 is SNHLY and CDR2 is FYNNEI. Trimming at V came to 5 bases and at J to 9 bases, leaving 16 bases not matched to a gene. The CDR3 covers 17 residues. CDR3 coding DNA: TGTGCCAGCAGTTTCCTAGTGTCCAGGGGGTTAGGTTCACCCCTCCACTTT. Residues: CASSFLVSRGLGSPLHF.

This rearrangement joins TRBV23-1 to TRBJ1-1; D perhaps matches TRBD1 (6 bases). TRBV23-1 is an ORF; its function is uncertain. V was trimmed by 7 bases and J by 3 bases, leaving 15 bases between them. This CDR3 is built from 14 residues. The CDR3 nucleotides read TGCGCCAGCATGTGTTGGGGGCCGGACACTGAAGCTTTCTTT. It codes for CASMCWGPDTEAFF.

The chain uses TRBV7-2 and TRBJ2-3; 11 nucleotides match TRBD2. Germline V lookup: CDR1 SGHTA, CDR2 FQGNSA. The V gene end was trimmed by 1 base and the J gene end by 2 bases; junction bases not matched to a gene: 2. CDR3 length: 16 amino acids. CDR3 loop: CASSLELAGATDTQYF. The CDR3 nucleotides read TGTGCCAGCAGCTTAGAACTAGCGGGGGCCACAGATACGCAGTATTTT.

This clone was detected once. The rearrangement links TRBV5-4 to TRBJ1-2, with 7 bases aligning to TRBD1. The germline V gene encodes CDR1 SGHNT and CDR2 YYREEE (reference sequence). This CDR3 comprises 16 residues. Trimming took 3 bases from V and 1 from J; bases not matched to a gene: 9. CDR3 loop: CASSSQGQQVNYGYTF. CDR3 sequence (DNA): TGTGCCAGCAGCTCCCAGGGACAGCAAGTTAACTATGGCTACACCTTC.

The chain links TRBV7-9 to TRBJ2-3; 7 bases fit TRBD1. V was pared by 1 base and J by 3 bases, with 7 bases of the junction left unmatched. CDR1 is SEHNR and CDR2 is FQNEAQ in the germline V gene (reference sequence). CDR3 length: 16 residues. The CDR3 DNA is TGTGCCAGCAGCTTAGGCGCCAGGGGGTCAACAGATACGCAGTATTTT. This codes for CASSLGARGSTDTQYF.

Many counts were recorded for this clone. CDR3 nucleotides: TGTGCCAGCAGCAACCCGACAGGGGGCAGCGAAAAACTGTTTTTT. Residues: CASSNPTGGSEKLFF. The rearrangement links TRBV7-9 to TRBJ1-4; the match to TRBD1 covers 10 bases. This CDR3 has 15 residues. The V segment lost 5 bases and the J segment 8 bases; nucleotides outside the gene matches: 8. CDR1 and CDR2 (germline): SEHNR, FQNEAQ (reference sequence). Using reference TRBV7-9 and TRBJ1-4 for the parts outside the CDR3, the full variable domain is DTGVSQNPRHKITKRGQNVTFRCDPISEHNRLYWYRQTLGQGPEFLTYFQNEAQLEKSRLLSDRFSAERPKGSFSTLEIQRTEQGDSAMYLCASSNPTGGSEKLFFGSGTQLSVL.

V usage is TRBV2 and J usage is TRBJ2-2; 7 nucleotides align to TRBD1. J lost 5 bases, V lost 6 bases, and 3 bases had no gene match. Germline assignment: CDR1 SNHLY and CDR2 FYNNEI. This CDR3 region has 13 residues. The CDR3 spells CASRGGGTGELFF. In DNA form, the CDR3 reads TGTGCCAGCAGAGGGGGCGGGACCGGGGAGCTGTTTTTT.

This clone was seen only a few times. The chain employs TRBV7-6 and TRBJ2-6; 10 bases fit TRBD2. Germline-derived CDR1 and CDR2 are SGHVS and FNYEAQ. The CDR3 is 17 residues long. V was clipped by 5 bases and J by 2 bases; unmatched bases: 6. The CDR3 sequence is CASSTALAGPGANVLTF. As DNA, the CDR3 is TGTGCCAGCAGCACAGCACTAGCGGGGCCTGGGGCCAACGTCCTGACTTTC. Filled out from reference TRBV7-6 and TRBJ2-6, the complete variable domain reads GAGVSQSPRYKVTKRGQDVALRCDPISGHVSLYWYRQALGQGPEFLTYFNYEAQQDKSGLPNDRFSAERPEGSISTLTIQRTEQRDSAMYRCASSTALAGPGANVLTFGAGSRLTVL.

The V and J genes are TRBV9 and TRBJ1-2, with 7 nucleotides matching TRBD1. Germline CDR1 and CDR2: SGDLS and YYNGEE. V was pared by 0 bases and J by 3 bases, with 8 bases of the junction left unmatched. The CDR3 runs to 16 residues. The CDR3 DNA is TGTGCCAGCAGCGTAGCCCCTCGGACAGGTGACTATGGCTACACCTTC. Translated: CASSVAPRTGDYGYTF.